The clone carrying this T cell receptor beta chain occurred many times. The antigen is undetermined. The CDR3 sequence is 17 residues long. Trimming shortened V by 0 bases and J by 0 bases, and 18 bases separated the two germline ends. In germline, CDR1 is DFQATT, CDR2 SNEGSKA (reference sequence). These data originate in a study of read filtering for tumor transcriptome and immune sequencing. As for the study in general: By R-ISS, stages I, II and III held 8, 16 and 7 patients.

Molecular barcoded adaptors covering alpha/delta and beta/gamma chains were used on about 390 ng RNA. TCRdb processed the reads anew with MiXCR; each CDR3 protein has one entry. The data show approximately 140,000 distinct CDR3 sequences, about 13% seen once. Whole-study findings and limits: Sorted CD138-negative bone marrow cells were not purified T cells.

The clonotype originates from a donor at least 40 years old with multiple myeloma. Sequencing was carried out using a population of CD138-negative cells sorted from bone marrow. The gene calls are TRBV20-1 and TRBJ2-7; perhaps TRBD1 as D (6 bases). The chain's CDR3 is CSAREDPRQANSYEQYF. CDR3 DNA: TGCAGTGCTAGAGAAGACCCCCGACAGGCAAACTCCTACGAGCAGTACTTC.